Below, 2 T cell receptor beta chains from the same sample are listed, as sequenced in a study of radiation and T cells in renal cell carcinoma. Time point in this sample: blood 2 weeks post-SBRT. Regarding treatment: 15 Gy SBRT to primary tumor, nephrectomy 4 weeks later. Profiling relied on immunoSEQ multiplex PCR, and the TCRdb table lists in-frame clones only, not all of them. Among tens of thousands of clones listed, around 86% were seen once. The input for sequencing was blood, taken from a patient whose treatment included radiotherapy and nephrectomy. Source of these receptors: a woman aged 45-60 years with renal cell carcinoma.

The chain recombines TRBV6-6 with TRBJ2-6; a weak D match, TRBD1 (5 bases). V lost 2 bases and J lost 4, with 9 bases in between. Germline-derived CDR1 and CDR2 are MNHNY and SVGAGI (reference sequence). CDR3 length: 15 residues. The CDR3 sequence is CASSYTRAGANVLTF. The CDR3 nucleotides read TGTGCCAGCAGTTACACCAGGGCCGGGGCCAACGTCCTGACTTTC.

V usage is TRBV6-6 and J usage is TRBJ2-5; D remains unclear. The V end lost 9 bases, the J end lost 5 bases, and 19 bases lay between the germline ends. CDR1 and CDR2 from the germline V gene are MNHNY and SVGAGI (reference sequence). The CDR3 is 14 amino acids. CDR3 DNA sequence: TGTGCCAGTCGACAACCGGGCCGCCGGGAGACCCAGTACTTC. Protein sequence: CASRQPGRRETQYF.